This entry lists 3 T cell receptor beta chains sequenced from one sample in a study of cytomegalovirus exposure and HLA in healthy donors. Researchers ran the PCR with 60 Vbeta and 13 Jbeta primers. Only in-frame clones appear in the TCRdb table, and some are missing; sequencing was by immunoSEQ multiplex PCR. This sample carries roughly 120,000 clones, about 76% of them seen once, and the ten largest clones take about 12%. The source material was PBMCs. The receptors stem from a woman between 55 and 75 years old in good health and CMV-seropositive.

The CDR3 region is CASSLPGSGDTQYF. The DNA of the CDR3 is TGTGCCAGCAGCTTACCGGGGTCGGGAGATACGCAGTATTTT. The chain uses TRBV7-9 and TRBJ2-3; a weak D match, TRBD2 (5 bases). Trimming removed 2 bases at V and 5 bases at J, with 11 bases between. Germline lookup yields CDR1 SEHNR and CDR2 FQNEAQ (reference sequence). The CDR3 is 14 residues long.

The chain is built from TRBV6-6 and TRBJ1-1; D gene uncertain. The CDR3 spans 14 residues. V was shortened by 0 bases and J by 4 bases, with 9 bases between the two germline ends. Germline V CDR1 and CDR2: MNHNY, SVGAGI (reference sequence). CDR3 loop: CASSYSSLSTEAFF. CDR3 DNA sequence: TGTGCCAGCAGTTACTCGAGTTTGAGCACTGAAGCTTTCTTT.

This sequence joins TRBV5-1 and TRBJ2-7; D call uncertain. Trimming took off 0 bases at V and 6 bases at J, with 10 bases between the two ends. This CDR3 is built from 13 residues. Looked up from germline, CDR1 is SGHRS and CDR2 is YFSETQ. This chain's CDR3 is CASSLASLTEQYF. The DNA for the CDR3 is TGCGCCAGCAGCTTGGCCAGTTTAACCGAGCAGTACTTC.